Listed here are 4 T cell receptor beta chains from one sample, sequenced in a study of blood T cell repertoires in COVID-19 (TCRdb year 2020). Library construction relied on the immunoSEQ multiplex PCR assay. Entries here come from immuneACCESS through TCRdb and include only in-frame sequences with V and J called. Some clones fail to appear in such tables; in the studies checked, an unresolved V gene covers under half of the shortfall, and the cause of the remainder is unknown. The sample data list about 240,000 clones, and approximately 85% of these were observed just once. Clones ranked in the top ten supply 12% of the sample. Sequencing was carried out using peripheral blood. All receptors derive from a woman in her sixties with active or convalescent COVID-19.

In this sample, this clone turned up a few times. The J gene is TRBJ2-7, the V gene TRBV19; 7 nucleotides match TRBD1. Germline values: CDR1 LNHDA, CDR2 SQIVND (reference sequence). The CDR3 covers 17 residues. The V segment lost 3 bases and the J segment 0 bases; nucleotides outside the gene matches: 11. CDR3: CASSIQADRSRSYEQYF. The CDR3 DNA reads TGTGCCAGTAGTATCCAGGCGGACAGGTCCCGCTCCTACGAGCAGTACTTC. The whole variable domain, filled in from reference TRBV19 and TRBJ2-7, reads DGGITQSPKYLFRKEGQNVTLSCEQNLNHDAMYWYRQDPGQGLRLIYYSQIVNDFQKGDIAEGYSVSREKKESFPLTVTSAQKNPTAFYLCASSIQADRSRSYEQYFGPGTRLTVT.

The V and J genes are TRBV14 and TRBJ1-1; 7 nucleotides match TRBD1. CDR1 is SGHDN, CDR2 FVKESK, per germline. This CDR3 comprises 17 residues. V gave up 4 bases and J gave up 0 bases; unmatched junction bases: 11. CDR3 DNA sequence: TGTGCCAGCAGCCCACAGGGGCGGATGATGATGAACACTGAAGCTTTCTTT. It specifies CASSPQGRMMMNTEAFF.

The rearrangement links TRBV27 to TRBJ2-3, with D perhaps matching TRBD2 (6 bases). V lost 3 bases and J 6 bases, leaving 7 bases between the germline ends. The germline CDR1 and CDR2 sequences are MNHEY and SMNVEV (reference sequence). The CDR3 length is 12 residues. This chain's CDR3 is CASSFGRDTQYF. As DNA, the CDR3 is TGTGCCAGCAGTTTTGGGAGGGATACGCAGTATTTT.

The chain couples TRBV2 to TRBJ2-2, with D tentatively TRBD1 (6 bases). Per germline, CDR1 SNHLY and CDR2 FYNNEI. Trimming stripped 2 bases from V and 2 bases from J, with 9 bases between. The CDR3 runs 15 residues. The CDR3 region is CASSENRVNTGELFF. CDR3 sequence (DNA): TGTGCCAGCAGTGAAAACAGGGTAAACACCGGGGAGCTGTTTTTT.